This TCR beta chain was identified in a study of a mutant IDH1 vaccine in newly diagnosed glioma. Across the whole study: The treated group averaged 40.4 years old and was around 60% male, 37.5% female. Pretreatment consisted of radiotherapy, temozolomide, or both, with most receiving both.

The germline CDR1 and CDR2 sequences are SGHDN and FVKESK. The CDR3 sequence is 15 residues long. Trimming stripped 4 bases from V and 2 bases from J, with 15 bases between. Repertoires were generated with immunoSEQ multiplex PCR, while TCRdb's copy carries only in-frame clones and drops some. Found here are about 23,000 clones, roughly 92% of them singletons; the top ten hold approximately 8.4%. Time point meaning: baseline, week 1 (first vaccination visit). Regarding treatment: pre-vaccination baseline after standard-of-care therapy. Newly diagnosed WHO grade 3 or 4 IDH1-mutant, ATRX-lost astrocytomas were identified in the donors.

This material consisted of PBMCs, taken from a glioma patient treated with radiotherapy, temozolomide or both. This receptor was identified in a young man with glioma. The chain has TRBV14 and TRBJ2-7, with D perhaps matching TRBD1 or TRBD2 (5 bases each). CDR3 amino acids: CASSPIGTYPYEQYF. DNA of the CDR3: TGTGCCAGCAGCCCCATAGGGACGTACCCCTACGAGCAGTACTTC. Looking up the rest from reference TRBV14 and TRBJ2-7 gives the full variable domain: EAGVTQFPSHSVIEKGQTVTLRCDPISGHDNLYWYRRVMGKEIKFLLHFVKESKQDESGMPNNRFLAERTGGTYSTLKVQPAELEDSGVYFCASSPIGTYPYEQYFGPGTRLTVT.